Described below is a single T cell receptor beta chain sequence and its context. This entry comes from a study of blood T cells in healthy people across ages. V lost 5 bases to trimming and J lost 4 bases; unmatched junction nucleotides: 10. This CDR3 has 16 residues. The germline CDR1 and CDR2 sequences are PRHDT and FYEKMQ (reference sequence). Primers used in a second PCR of roughly 6 to 12 cycles were a sample-barcoded 5' primer and a J-beta primer mix. Via MiXCR, TCRdb re-called the 5' RACE reads, giving one row per CDR3 protein. The sample yields about 650,000 distinct CDR3 sequences, 32% seen once.

The sequence was obtained from an elderly woman in good health. The chain is built from TRBV13 and TRBJ2-2; 7 bases are shared with TRBD2. The sequenced sample was blood. CDR3 loop: CASSPAGVRGTGELFF. The CDR3 coding sequence is TGTGCCAGCAGCCCCGCGGGAGTCCGGGGCACCGGGGAGCTGTTTTTT.